A single sample is the source of the 26 T cell receptor beta chains below, sequenced in a study of blood T cell repertoires in COVID-19. Sequencing was performed with immunoSEQ multiplex PCR; in TCRdb, only in-frame clones are kept and a portion is missing. The table shows 90,000 to 130,000 clones, with approximately 80% occurring only once. Sequencing was performed on peripheral blood. All receptors come from a woman between 70 and 85 years old with acute or convalescent COVID-19.

The chain combines TRBV25-1 with TRBJ2-7; 9 nucleotides line up with TRBD1. The CDR3 spans 16 residues. V lost 4 bases, J lost 7 bases, and 14 bases stayed unmatched. The germline CDR1 and CDR2 sequences are MGHDK and SYGVNS. Here the CDR3 reads CASSGSTGGEVWEQYF. CDR3 coding DNA: TGTGCCAGCAGTGGTAGCACAGGGGGCGAAGTGTGGGAGCAGTACTTC.

This clone was found once. This chain joins TRBV5-6 and TRBJ2-1, with 14 bases lining up with TRBD2. This CDR3 comprises 16 residues. V lost 4 bases to trimming and J lost 3 bases; unmatched junction nucleotides: 3. Germline assignment: CDR1 SGHDT and CDR2 YYEEEE. In DNA form, the CDR3 reads TGTGCCAGCAGCGGCGGGACTAGCGGGAGCTACAATGAGCAGTTCTTC. This sequence encodes CASSGGTSGSYNEQFF.

This chain connects TRBV3-1 (or the pseudogene TRBV3-2) to TRBJ1-6; D gene ambiguous. Germline V CDR1 and CDR2: LGHDT, YNNKEL (reference sequence). The CDR3 has 14 amino acids. Trimming removed 1 base from V and 7 bases from J, with 8 bases in between. CDR3 sequence: CASSQGEINSPLHF. Written as DNA, the CDR3 is TGTGCCAGCAGCCAAGGGGAGATAAATTCACCCCTCCACTTT.

This chain connects TRBV19 to TRBJ1-4; D is ambiguous. Germline CDR1 and CDR2: LNHDA and SQIVND (reference sequence). Trimming cost V 3 bases and J 8 bases, with 13 bases left between them. This CDR3 contains 14 residues. The CDR3 spells CASSMEPTGEKLFF. CDR3 sequence (DNA): TGTGCCAGTAGTATGGAACCGACGGGGGAAAAACTGTTTTTT.

In DNA, the CDR3 is TGTGCCAGCAGCCTTACAGCTAACTATGGCTACACCTTC. Its protein product is CASSLTANYGYTF. The genes are TRBV7-8 and TRBJ1-2; D not resolved. The germline V gene encodes CDR1 SGHVS and CDR2 FQNEAQ. V was shortened by 5 bases and J by 0 bases, with 7 bases between the two germline ends. The CDR3 is made up of 13 amino acids.

This chain connects TRBV5-1 to TRBJ1-1; TRBD1 aligns across 7 bases. The germline V gene encodes CDR1 SGHRS and CDR2 YFSETQ. The CDR3 totals 15 residues. V trimming: 3 bases; J trimming: 2 bases; junction bases outside the gene matches: 7. The CDR3 DNA sequence: TGCGCCAGCAGCTCACAGGGGAAAAGTAACACTGAAGCTTTCTTT. Translation gives CASSSQGKSNTEAFF.

This clone has more than one count but fewer than ten. The chain carries TRBV18 and TRBJ2-1, with 8 bases matching TRBD2. This CDR3 region has 11 residues. V was pared by 6 bases and J by 9 bases, with 1 base of the junction left unmatched. Germline lookup yields CDR1 KGHSH and CDR2 LQKENI. CDR3: CASSREAEQFF. DNA of the CDR3: TGTGCCAGCTCGCGGGAGGCTGAGCAGTTCTTC.

The DNA of the CDR3 is TGTGCCAGCAGCTTCGTACTAGCGCCCTACGAGCAGTACTTC. Amino acids: CASSFVLAPYEQYF. This sequence joins TRBV6-6 and TRBJ2-7; 7 bases line up with TRBD2. V trimming: 6 bases; J trimming: 2 bases; junction bases outside the gene matches: 7. Germline V gene data show CDR1 as MNHNY and CDR2 as SVGAGI (reference sequence). CDR3 length equals 14 residues.

This clone was recorded a few times. The chain carries TRBV28 and TRBJ2-1, with 8 bases matching TRBD1. Germline trimming cut 4 bases from V and 3 bases from J; bases unmatched to any gene: 5. This CDR3 region has 15 residues. From germline, CDR1 is MDHEN and CDR2 SYDVKM. The DNA for the CDR3 is TGTGCCAGCAGTTACCCGGGACAGGTCTACAATGAGCAGTTCTTC. It specifies CASSYPGQVYNEQFF.

V and J are TRBV18 and TRBJ2-1; the D gene is possibly TRBD2 (5 bases). V was cut by 4 bases and J by 7 bases, with 11 bases left in between. Looked up from germline, CDR1 is KGHSH and CDR2 is LQKENI. The CDR3 sequence is 13 residues long. As DNA, the CDR3 is TGTGCCAGCTCACTGTCCCGCGGGAATGAGCAGTTCTTC. It is translated as CASSLSRGNEQFF.

As concerns this clone: Within the sample, other DNA sequences also encode this same CDR3. The chain carries TRBV10-3 and TRBJ1-2; the match to TRBD1 covers 7 bases. This CDR3 region has 13 residues. Losses at the gene ends were 3 bases for V and 7 bases for J; bases not matched to a gene: 5. Germline CDR1 and CDR2: ENHRY and SYGVKD. For the CDR3, the DNA is TGTGCCATCAGTGAACTTACAGGGGTTGGCTACACCTTC. Its translation: CAISELTGVGYTF.

J is TRBJ2-5 and V is TRBV4-1; D might be TRBD1 (5 bases). V lost 1 base and J lost 2, with 11 bases in between. The CDR3 covers 15 residues. CDR1 and CDR2 (germline): MGHRA, YSYEKL. The CDR3: CASSQAQGTQETQYF. The DNA of the CDR3 is TGCGCCAGCAGCCAAGCCCAGGGAACTCAAGAGACCCAGTACTTC.

The rearrangement links TRBV12-3 or TRBV12-4 to TRBJ1-1; 9 positions match TRBD1. The J segment lost 10 bases and the V segment lost 6 bases, leaving 6 bases of the junction unmatched. This CDR3 comprises 12 residues. The CDR3 bases are TGTGCCAGCAGCCCCGGGACAGGGTTAGCTTTCTTT. It encodes CASSPGTGLAFF.

This sequence joins TRBV11-3 and TRBJ2-1; 9 bases match TRBD2. The CDR3 totals 15 residues. CDR1 and CDR2 from the germline V gene are SGHNT and YENEEA. Trimming removed 4 bases from V and 7 bases from J; junction bases left unmatched: 8. The CDR3 nucleotides are TGTGCCAGCAGCTCCGGCGGGGGGGATGTGAATGAGCAGTTCTTC. It specifies CASSSGGGDVNEQFF.

V and J are TRBV29-1 and TRBJ1-2, with D uncertain. This CDR3 is 12 amino acids long. V shed 4 bases and J shed 2 bases, with 8 bases lying between them. The germline gives CDR1 SQVTM, CDR2 ANQGSEA. DNA for the CDR3: TGCAGCGTTGGAACAGCAAACTATGGCTACACCTTC. Encoded protein: CSVGTANYGYTF.

This chain joins TRBV27 and TRBJ1-2; D uncertain. In germline, CDR1 is MNHEY, CDR2 SMNVEV (reference sequence). Trimming took off 5 bases at V and 5 bases at J, with 15 bases between the two ends. This CDR3 comprises 14 residues. CDR3 amino acids: CASSPRGEVYGYTF. DNA for the CDR3: TGTGCCAGCAGTCCCCGCGGGGAAGTTTATGGCTACACCTTC.

This clone was detected a few times. J is TRBJ1-1 and V is TRBV2; D is uncertain. Germline lookup yields CDR1 SNHLY and CDR2 FYNNEI. The CDR3 covers 13 residues. The germline V and J ends were trimmed by 5 bases and 1 base, with 8 bases remaining between them. CDR3 amino acids: CASSPTWNTEAFF. CDR3 in DNA: TGTGCCAGCAGTCCTACGTGGAACACTGAAGCTTTCTTT.

This chain links TRBV3-1 (or the pseudogene TRBV3-2) with TRBJ2-5; D ambiguous. The germline V gene has CDR1 LGHDT and CDR2 YNNKEL (reference sequence). This CDR3 region has 14 residues. V lost 0 bases to trimming and J lost 2 bases, with 7 bases between them. The DNA for the CDR3 is TGTGCCAGCAGCCAAGAAATACTTCAAGAGACCCAGTACTTC. Its translation: CASSQEILQETQYF.

The gene calls are TRBV11-3 and TRBJ2-2; possible D gene TRBD2, 6 bases. Trimming took off 5 bases at V and 0 bases at J, with 10 bases between the two ends. The CDR3 is 15 amino acids. Germline values: CDR1 SGHNT, CDR2 YENEEA. The DNA of the CDR3 is TGTGCCAGCAGCCCCCAGCGGGCGAACACCGGGGAGCTGTTTTTT. This codes for CASSPQRANTGELFF.

This chain connects TRBV5-4 to TRBJ2-2; D is ambiguous. The length of the CDR3 is 15 residues. V gave up 0 bases and J gave up 0 bases, with 6 bases separating them. Germline V gene sequence: CDR1 SGHNT, CDR2 YYREEE (reference sequence). CDR3 DNA: TGTGCCAGCAGCTTGGACACGCCGAACACCGGGGAGCTGTTTTTT. It specifies CASSLDTPNTGELFF.

This sequence joins TRBV5-1 and TRBJ2-3, with 7 bases matching TRBD1. The CDR3 spans 16 residues. J was trimmed by 0 bases and V by 6 bases; bases with no gene match: 10. Germline V gene data show CDR1 as SGHRS and CDR2 as YFSETQ. For the CDR3, the DNA is TGCGCCAGCAACCCTGACAGGGCGATTAGCACAGATACGCAGTATTTT. Translation gives CASNPDRAISTDTQYF.

The rearrangement joins TRBV5-1 to TRBJ2-1; TRBD2 matches 9 bases. The germline CDR1 and CDR2 sequences are SGHRS and YFSETQ. J lost 13 bases, V lost 0 bases, and 11 bases had no gene match. The CDR3 is made up of 15 amino acids. In nucleotides, the CDR3 is TGCGCCAGCAGCTTGGGGCTAGCGGGAACCCCCTCTCAGTTCTTC. Translating it yields CASSLGLAGTPSQFF. Complete variable domain (other parts from reference TRBV5-1 and TRBJ2-1): KAGVTQTPRYLIKTRGQQVTLSCSPISGHRSVSWYQQTPGQGLQFLFEYFSETQRNKGNFPGRFSGRQFSNSRSEMNVSTLELGDSALYLCASSLGLAGTPSQFFGPGTRLTVL.

The chain is built from TRBV3-1 (or the pseudogene TRBV3-2) and TRBJ2-1, with D tentatively TRBD2 (7 bases). Germline CDR1 LGHDT, CDR2 YNNKEL (reference sequence). Trimming took off 4 bases at V and 7 bases at J, with 11 bases between the two ends. The CDR3 length is 13 residues. CDR3 residues: CASSPGGRNEQFF. The DNA of the CDR3 is TGTGCCAGCAGCCCGGGGGGCCGTAATGAGCAGTTCTTC.

The rearrangement uses TRBV3-1 (or the pseudogene TRBV3-2) and TRBJ2-7; 11 bases align to TRBD2. Per the germline V gene, CDR1 is LGHDT and CDR2 is YNNKEL (reference sequence). J lost 6 bases, V lost 2 bases, and 3 bases had no gene match. The CDR3 is made up of 14 amino acids. CDR3 loop: CASSQTSGGREQYF. The CDR3 region has the DNA TGTGCCAGCAGCCAAACTAGCGGGGGACGCGAGCAGTACTTC.

The chain combines TRBV28 with TRBJ2-1; 8 bases are shared with TRBD2. The CDR3 length is 20 residues. Germline CDR1 and CDR2: MDHEN and SYDVKM. J was trimmed by 0 bases and V by 4 bases; bases with no gene match: 17. CDR3: CASSSPIVAGPSGSYNEQFF. DNA for the CDR3: TGTGCCAGCAGTTCCCCGATAGTAGCGGGACCCTCTGGCTCCTACAATGAGCAGTTCTTC.

Comment on this clone: At the DNA level, this CDR3 is encoded by other sequences in the same sample as well. V is TRBV5-1 and J is TRBJ2-7; 9 bases match TRBD1. V lost 4 bases and J lost 1; bases outside the gene matches: 3. Germline CDR1 SGHRS, CDR2 YFSETQ. The CDR3 loop spans 14 amino acids. The CDR3 DNA reads TGCGCCAGCAGCAGGACAGGGGATTCCTACGAGCAGTACTTC. As protein: CASSRTGDSYEQYF.